This passage covers 25 T cell receptor beta chains from one sample sequenced in a study of post-analysis software for immune sequencing data. General study findings and limits: Patients carried roughly 5 TRBV segments more frequently than controls did, and TRBV5-6, TRBV5-1 and TRBV20-1 were among them.

These receptors have no known antigen. Every TCR beta cDNA library bore unique molecular identifiers. TCRdb redid the calling of the PCR reads with MiXCR, one entry per CDR3 protein. The top ten clones hold roughly 5.2% of a sample with 650,000 to 900,000 distinct CDR3 sequences, about half of them seen once. What was sequenced was blood. The receptors were sampled from a girl aged 5-17 years with multiple sclerosis.

The chain carries TRBV9 and TRBJ2-5; D is perhaps TRBD2 (6 bases). The germline V gene encodes CDR1 SGDLS and CDR2 YYNGEE. The ends were cut back, 0 bases at V and 0 bases at J, with 12 bases in the middle. The CDR3 has 16 residues. The CDR3, as DNA: TGTGCCAGCAGCGTAGGGGACTCGACGTACCAAGAGACCCAGTACTTC. It encodes CASSVGDSTYQETQYF.

This chain uses TRBV29-1 with TRBJ2-3; 9 positions agree with TRBD1. Per the germline V gene, CDR1 is SQVTM and CDR2 is ANQGSEA. The CDR3 covers 17 residues. V gave up 1 base and J gave up 0 bases; unmatched junction bases: 8. The DNA of the CDR3 is TGCAGCGTTGAAGGGGGACAGGGCAAGACTAGCACAGATACGCAGTATTTT. Translating gives CSVEGGQGKTSTDTQYF.

This clonotype was detected only a few times. V usage is TRBV4-1 and J usage is TRBJ1-2; D is unclear. V shed 4 bases and J shed 2 bases, with 11 bases lying between them. This CDR3 region has 14 residues. CDR1 and CDR2 from the germline V gene are MGHRA and YSYEKL. The CDR3 loop is CASSPDAVNYGYTF. The CDR3 DNA reads as TGCGCCAGCAGCCCAGATGCGGTAAACTATGGCTACACCTTC.

A single count supports this clonotype. The rearrangement joins TRBV20-1 to TRBJ2-5; no definite D call. Trimming removed 3 bases from V and 11 bases from J, with 22 bases in between. Germline assignment: CDR1 DFQATT and CDR2 SNEGSKA (reference sequence). This CDR3 has 14 residues. The CDR3 reads CSARAPPSYNEQYF. CDR3 DNA: TGCAGTGCTAGGGCCCCCCCTTCCTACAATGAGCAGTACTTC.

In this sample, this clonotype turned up a few times. CDR3: CAISEASGQETQYF. Here the CDR3 DNA reads TGTGCCATCAGTGAGGCTAGCGGACAAGAGACCCAGTACTTC. The V call is TRBV10-3, the J call TRBJ2-5; TRBD2 agrees at 7 bases. J lost 2 bases, V lost 2 bases, and 2 bases had no gene match. Germline V gives CDR1 ENHRY, CDR2 SYGVKD. This CDR3 comprises 14 residues.

This clonotype has just a few counts. The gene calls are TRBV5-5 and TRBJ2-6; no reliable D call. The CDR3 runs to 17 residues. The V gene lost 2 bases and the J gene lost 0 bases, with 12 bases spanning the gap. The germline CDR1 and CDR2 sequences are SGHKS and YYEKEE (reference sequence). The CDR3 nucleotides are TGTGCCAGCAGCTTAGTCTTTGCAGTCTCTGGGGCCAACGTCCTGACTTTC. Translating it yields CASSLVFAVSGANVLTF.

This chain links TRBV12-3 or TRBV12-4 with TRBJ1-2, with no clear D. V gave up 1 base and J gave up 8 bases, with 11 bases separating them. The CDR3 runs 13 residues. The CDR3 sequence: CASSLGGVRGYTF. The CDR3 DNA reads TGTGCCAGCAGTTTAGGCGGGGTACGGGGCTACACCTTC.

The CDR3 is CASSGTGGSDLTVGYTF. The DNA of the CDR3 is TGCGCCAGCAGCGGGACAGGGGGCTCTGATCTTACGGTTGGCTACACCTTC. J is TRBJ1-2 and V is TRBV4-3; 12 nucleotides agree with TRBD1. The J segment lost 7 bases and the V segment lost 5 bases, leaving 14 bases of the junction unmatched. Germline V lookup: CDR1 LGHNA, CDR2 YSLEER. The CDR3 consists of 17 residues.

This clonotype has only a few counts. The rearrangement uses TRBV6-6 and TRBJ2-1; D is perhaps TRBD2 (6 bases). The CDR3 sequence is 17 residues long. V was cut by 6 bases and J by 0 bases, with 18 bases left in between. CDR1 is MNHNY, CDR2 SVGAGI, per germline (reference sequence). CDR3 sequence: CASRSSQGGSSYNEQFF. The CDR3 region has the DNA TGTGCCAGCAGATCCTCTCAGGGAGGAAGCTCCTACAATGAGCAGTTCTTC.

The chain carries TRBV5-1 and TRBJ2-5, with TRBD2 as a possible D gene (5 bases). The end of the DNA aligns better with TRBJ2-7, so the J call may be wrong. The CDR3 has 15 residues. Germline V gives CDR1 SGHRS, CDR2 YFSETQ. CDR3 in amino acids: CASSLAEGVTYEQYF. The CDR3 bases are TGCGCCAGCAGCTTGGCTGAGGGAGTTACGTACGAGCAGTACTTC.

Only a few counts were recorded for this clonotype. The J gene is TRBJ1-2, the V gene TRBV4-2; D unclear. Germline lookup yields CDR1 LGHNA and CDR2 YNFKEQ. The ends were cut back, 0 bases at V and 8 bases at J, with 13 bases in the middle. The CDR3 has 14 amino acids. DNA for the CDR3: TGTGCCAGCAGCCAAGATGAATCCCTGGGCGGCTACACCTTC. It yields the protein CASSQDESLGGYTF.

This clonotype was detected a few times. This chain joins TRBV11-3 and TRBJ2-5; 10 bases agree with TRBD1. Germline trimming cut 0 bases from V and 0 bases from J; bases unmatched to any gene: 4. CDR1 is SGHNT, CDR2 YENEEA, per germline. The CDR3 length is 17 residues. The CDR3 loop is CASSLEVGQGNQETQYF. DNA of the CDR3: TGTGCCAGCAGCTTAGAGGTGGGACAGGGGAACCAAGAGACCCAGTACTTC. Drawing the rest from reference TRBV11-3 and TRBJ2-5, the complete variable domain is EAGVVQSPRYKIIEKKQPVAFWCNPISGHNTLYWYLQNLGQGPELLIRYENEEAVDDSQLPKDRFSAERLKGVDSTLKIQPAELGDSAVYLCASSLEVGQGNQETQYFGPGTRLLVL.

This clonotype has a handful of counts. J is TRBJ2-1 and V is TRBV11-2; 7 bases fit TRBD2. The ends lost 10 bases at V and 7 bases at J; junction bases unmatched: 13. CDR1 is SGHAT and CDR2 is FQNNGV in the germline V gene. There are 14 residues in the CDR3. The CDR3 loop is CATEPGGEGNEQFF. DNA for the CDR3: TGTGCCACCGAACCGGGCGGGGAGGGGAATGAGCAGTTCTTC.

This clonotype was counted between two and nine times. The chain links TRBV6-5 to TRBJ1-1; D is unclear. The CDR3 is made up of 13 amino acids. V lost 7 bases and J lost 0, with 9 bases in between. Germline V CDR1 and CDR2: MNHEY, SVGAGI. The CDR3 loop reads CASTPGLNTEAFF. CDR3 coding DNA: TGTGCCAGCACCCCCGGACTGAACACTGAAGCTTTCTTT.

In this sample, this clonotype turned up a few times. The chain employs TRBV12-3 or TRBV12-4 and TRBJ2-1, with D possibly TRBD2 on 6 matching bases. The CDR3 has 15 amino acids. The V end lost 6 bases, the J end lost 0 bases, and 12 bases lay between the germline ends. The CDR3 loop reads CASSRAGSSYNEQFF. In nucleotides, the CDR3 is TGTGCCAGCAGCAGAGCGGGTAGCTCCTACAATGAGCAGTTCTTC.

V gene TRBV20-1 combines with J gene TRBJ1-5, with 7 bases identical to TRBD1. Germline CDR1 and CDR2: DFQATT and SNEGSKA (reference sequence). With 0 bases clipped from V and 9 bases from J, the junction kept 11 bases outside the gene matches. The CDR3 runs 15 residues. The CDR3 loop is CSARDNGVRGGPQHF. CDR3 nucleotides: TGCAGTGCTAGAGATAATGGGGTCAGGGGGGGGCCCCAGCATTTT.

The rearrangement joins TRBV5-1 to TRBJ2-5, with D possibly matching TRBD2 (6 bases). Per the germline V gene, CDR1 is SGHRS and CDR2 is YFSETQ. The ends were cut back, 4 bases at V and 4 bases at J, with 17 bases in the middle. This CDR3 comprises 15 residues. The CDR3 protein is CASSPSGGRGETQYF. The CDR3 DNA sequence: TGCGCCAGCAGCCCTAGTGGGGGGAGAGGAGAGACCCAGTACTTC.

The rearrangement joins TRBV12-3 or TRBV12-4 to TRBJ1-2; 7 positions match TRBD1. CDR3 length: 15 residues. Trimming removed 5 bases from V and 2 bases from J; junction bases left unmatched: 8. The CDR3 loop is CASSLVLGQNYGYTF. In nucleotides, the CDR3 is TGTGCCAGCAGTCTTGTCTTGGGACAGAACTATGGCTACACCTTC.

The CDR3 coding sequence is TGTGCCAGCAGCCATCGAGCGGGAGCGGGCGAGCAGTACTTC. It codes for CASSHRAGAGEQYF. The V gene is TRBV6-6, the J gene TRBJ2-7, with 8 bases that match TRBD2. The length of the CDR3 is 14 residues. CDR1 MNHNY and CDR2 SVGAGI come from the germline V gene (reference sequence). V was pared by 6 bases and J by 6 bases, with 10 bases of the junction left unmatched.

This chain connects TRBV6-2 or TRBV6-3 to TRBJ1-1; D ambiguous. V was clipped by 8 bases and J by 6 bases, with 13 bases between them. CDR3 length: 12 residues. Germline CDR1 is MNHEY and CDR2 is SVGEGT. The CDR3 protein is CASSGVGAEAFF. The CDR3 coding sequence is TGTGCCAGCTCAGGCGTGGGCGCTGAAGCTTTCTTT.

The chain links TRBV7-9 to TRBJ2-3; TRBD2 matches 10 bases. V was pared by 0 bases and J by 3 bases, with 3 bases of the junction left unmatched. The CDR3 spans 16 residues. The germline CDR1 and CDR2 sequences are SEHNR and FQNEAQ (reference sequence). The CDR3 region has the DNA TGTGCCAGCAGCTTAGCCCTAGCGGGAGTGACAGATACGCAGTATTTT. This sequence encodes CASSLALAGVTDTQYF.

Regarding this clonotype: A much larger clonotype is one base distant, so this may be a read error. J is TRBJ2-6 and V is TRBV29-1, with 12 bases matching TRBD2. The germline gives CDR1 SQVTM, CDR2 ANQGSEA. J lost 0 bases, V lost 3 bases, and 9 bases had no gene match. The CDR3 runs 19 residues. The CDR3 DNA follows: TGCAGCGTTGAGGCTAGCGGGAGGGGATCTCTCTCTGGGGCCAACGTCCTGACTTTC. Translated: CSVEASGRGSLSGANVLTF.

The V gene is TRBV12-3 or TRBV12-4, the J gene TRBJ2-7; 7 nucleotides match TRBD2. The CDR3 runs 14 residues. Trimming cost V 8 bases and J 2 bases; bases outside gene matches: 9. CDR3 region: CASRLGGDPYEQYF. The CDR3 bases are TGTGCCAGCCGATTGGGAGGGGACCCCTACGAGCAGTACTTC.

The J gene is TRBJ1-1, the V gene TRBV20-1; 10 bases agree with TRBD1. Per germline, CDR1 DFQATT and CDR2 SNEGSKA (reference sequence). Trimming removed 4 bases from V and 3 bases from J; junction bases left unmatched: 11. The CDR3 totals 16 residues. This CDR3 reads CSATNRQGAWDTEAFF. Written as DNA, the CDR3 is TGCAGTGCTACCAACAGACAGGGGGCATGGGACACTGAAGCTTTCTTT.

The chain joins TRBV5-1 to TRBJ2-5; D gene ambiguous. CDR3 length: 14 residues. Germline loops: CDR1 SGHRS, CDR2 YFSETQ. V shed 4 bases and J shed 0 bases, with 10 bases lying between them. CDR3 region: CASSPVRNQETQYF. CDR3 bases: TGCGCCAGCAGCCCGGTGCGGAACCAAGAGACCCAGTACTTC.